This T cell receptor beta chain was documented in a study of blood T cell repertoires in COVID-19. Study summary: Samples taken during acute and convalescent COVID-19 were collected in the United States, Italy and Spain. T cells, B-cell-depleted T cells, or PBMCs supplied cDNA or gDNA.

In the authors' methods: Estimated nucleated cell counts came from reference gene primer amplification. Only in-frame clones appear in the TCRdb table, and some are missing; sequencing was by immunoSEQ multiplex PCR. V, J and clone size are taken as reported in that table, and D and trimming were inferred from the DNA itself. The table has about 130,000 clones, approximately 81% seen once. Germline assignment: CDR1 SGDLS and CDR2 YYNGEE. This CDR3 contains 13 residues. V lost 4 bases and J lost 0, with 8 bases in between. Sequenced input: peripheral blood. The sequence was obtained from a man aged 55-75 years with acute or convalescent COVID-19. The V call is TRBV9, the J call TRBJ2-7; D gene ambiguous. CDR3 protein: CASSPSASYEQYF. CDR3 nucleotides: TGTGCCAGCAGCCCGAGCGCCTCCTACGAGCAGTACTTC.